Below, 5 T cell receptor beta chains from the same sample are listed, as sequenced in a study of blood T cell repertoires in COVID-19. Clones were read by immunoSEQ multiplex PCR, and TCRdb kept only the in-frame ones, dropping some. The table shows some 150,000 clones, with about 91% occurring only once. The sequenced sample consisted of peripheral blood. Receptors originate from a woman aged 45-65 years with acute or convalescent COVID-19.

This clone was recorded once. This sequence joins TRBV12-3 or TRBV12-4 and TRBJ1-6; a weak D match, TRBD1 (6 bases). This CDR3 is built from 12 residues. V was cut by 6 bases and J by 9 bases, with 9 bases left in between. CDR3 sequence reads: CASRQQGSPLHF. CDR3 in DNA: TGTGCCAGCAGACAACAGGGTTCACCCCTCCACTTT.

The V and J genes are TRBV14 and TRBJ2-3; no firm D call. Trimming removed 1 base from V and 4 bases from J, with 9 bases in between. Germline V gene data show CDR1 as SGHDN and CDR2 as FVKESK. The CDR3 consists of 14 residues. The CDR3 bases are TGTGCCAGCAGCCAAGTTAATTTTCCAGATACGCAGTATTTT. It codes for CASSQVNFPDTQYF.

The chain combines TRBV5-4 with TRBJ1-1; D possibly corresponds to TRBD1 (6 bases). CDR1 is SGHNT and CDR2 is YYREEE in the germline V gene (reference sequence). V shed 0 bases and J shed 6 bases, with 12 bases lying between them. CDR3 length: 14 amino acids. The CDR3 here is CASSLGGGGPEAFF. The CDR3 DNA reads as TGTGCCAGCAGCTTGGGAGGGGGGGGCCCTGAAGCTTTCTTT. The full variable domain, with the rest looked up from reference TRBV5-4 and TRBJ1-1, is ETGVTQSPTHLIKTRGQQVTLRCSSQSGHNTVSWYQQALGQGPQFIFQYYREEENGRGNFPPRFSGLQFPNYSSELNVNALELDDSALYLCASSLGGGGPEAFFGQGTRLTVV.

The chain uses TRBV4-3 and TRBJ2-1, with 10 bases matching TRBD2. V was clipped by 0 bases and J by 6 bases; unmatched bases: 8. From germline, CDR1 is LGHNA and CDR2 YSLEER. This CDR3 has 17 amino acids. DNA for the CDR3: TGCGCCAGCAGCCAAGATCCACACCTAGCGGGAGTCAATGAGCAGTTCTTC. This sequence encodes CASSQDPHLAGVNEQFF.

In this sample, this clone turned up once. CDR3 nucleotide sequence: TGTGCCAGCAGCTCAATCCAGGTTTTTGCAACTAATGAAAAACTGTTTTTT. This encodes CASSSIQVFATNEKLFF. The chain carries TRBV7-8 and TRBJ1-4, with no clear D. The germline V gene encodes CDR1 SGHVS and CDR2 FQNEAQ. Trimming stripped 4 bases from V and 0 bases from J, with 15 bases between. The CDR3 runs 17 residues.